Below, 17 T cell receptor beta chains from the same sample are listed, as sequenced in a study of blood T cell repertoires in COVID-19. The table came from immunoSEQ multiplex PCR; TCRdb's copy has only in-frame clones and leaves some out. The sample contains tens of thousands of clones, approximately 87% of which appear only once. The sequenced sample was peripheral blood. These receptors all come from a human donor in a cohort sampled during active COVID-19.

The chain carries TRBV5-4 and TRBJ2-5; 13 nucleotides align to TRBD2. The CDR3 is 16 residues long. The germline gives CDR1 SGHNT, CDR2 YYREEE (reference sequence). With V trimmed by 2 bases and J by 3 bases, 4 bases remained unmatched. CDR3 sequence (DNA): TGTGCCAGCAGCTTTACTAGCGGGGGGGCCGAAGAGACCCAGTACTTC. Residues: CASSFTSGGAEETQYF. The full variable domain, completed using reference TRBV5-4 and TRBJ2-5, is ETGVTQSPTHLIKTRGQQVTLRCSSQSGHNTVSWYQQALGQGPQFIFQYYREEENGRGNFPPRFSGLQFPNYSSELNVNALELDDSALYLCASSFTSGGAEETQYFGPGTRLLVL.

The CDR3: CASSDRDSYNEQFF. In DNA, the CDR3 is TGTGCCAGCAGTGACCGGGACTCCTACAATGAGCAGTTCTTC. V and J are TRBV6-1 and TRBJ2-1; D possibly corresponds to TRBD2 (5 bases). In germline, CDR1 is MNHNS, CDR2 SASEGT. Trimming left V 3 bases short and J 0 bases short, with 6 bases between. The CDR3 totals 14 residues.

A few counts support this clone. This sequence joins TRBV5-6 and TRBJ1-3; 8 bases line up with TRBD1. This CDR3 has 15 amino acids. Germline CDR1 SGHDT, CDR2 YYEEEE. V lost 0 bases, J lost 2 bases, and 1 base stayed unmatched. The CDR3 here is CASSLGQGTGNTIYF. CDR3 nucleotide sequence: TGTGCCAGCAGCTTGGGACAGGGGACTGGAAACACCATATATTTT.

V gene TRBV11-2 combines with J gene TRBJ1-2; TRBD1 matches at 7 bases. V gave up 5 bases and J gave up 3 bases; unmatched junction bases: 3. Germline V gene lookup returns CDR1 SGHAT and CDR2 FQNNGV. CDR3 length equals 13 residues. The CDR3 sequence is CASSLDRDYGYTF. DNA for the CDR3: TGTGCCAGCAGCCTCGACAGGGACTATGGCTACACCTTC.

This chain joins TRBV4-3 and TRBJ2-1; D call uncertain. The CDR3 totals 18 residues. Trimming took 1 base from V and 0 from J, leaving 16 bases between them. The V gene's germline CDR1 is LGHNA and CDR2 YSLEER. This chain's CDR3 is CASSQAGRGQSSYNEQFF. CDR3 nucleotide sequence: TGCGCCAGCAGCCAAGCTGGCAGAGGCCAAAGCTCCTACAATGAGCAGTTCTTC.

This chain connects TRBV2 to TRBJ2-7; D unresolved. Germline-derived CDR1 and CDR2 are SNHLY and FYNNEI. Trimming stripped 4 bases from V and 3 bases from J, with 16 bases between. The length of the CDR3 is 15 residues. CDR3 protein: CASSGAQTRNYEQYF. As DNA, the CDR3 is TGTGCCAGCAGTGGAGCACAGACAAGAAACTACGAGCAGTACTTC.

This rearrangement joins TRBV10-2 to TRBJ2-1; TRBD2 is a possible D gene (6 bases). The V gene lost 7 bases and the J gene lost 0 bases, with 10 bases spanning the gap. The length of the CDR3 is 14 residues. The germline CDR1 and CDR2 sequences are WSHSY and SAAADI. CDR3 sequence (DNA): TGCGCCAGCACTAGCGCCAACTCCTACAATGAGCAGTTCTTC. Protein: CASTSANSYNEQFF.

The chain combines TRBV4-1 with TRBJ2-5; D uncertain. The CDR3 loop spans 15 amino acids. Germline CDR1 is MGHRA and CDR2 is YSYEKL. V was clipped by 2 bases and J by 7 bases, with 17 bases between them. DNA of the CDR3: TGCGCCAGCAGCCAACTTCTCGTAAACTCACGGACCCAGTACTTC. It specifies CASSQLLVNSRTQYF.

This chain links TRBV3-1 (or the pseudogene TRBV3-2) with TRBJ1-2, with 9 bases fitting TRBD1. V lost 3 bases, J lost 4 bases, and 9 bases stayed unmatched. The CDR3 totals 16 residues. Per germline, CDR1 LGHDT and CDR2 YNNKEL (reference sequence). CDR3 loop: CASSHPKTGGGYGYTF. The CDR3, as DNA: TGTGCCAGCAGCCACCCAAAGACAGGGGGAGGCTATGGCTACACCTTC.

V and J are TRBV3-1 (or the pseudogene TRBV3-2) and TRBJ2-1, with D possibly TRBD2 on 5 matching bases. There are 15 residues in the CDR3. V lost 4 bases, J lost 1 base, and 11 bases lay in between. Germline CDR1 and CDR2: LGHDT and YNNKEL (reference sequence). CDR3 amino acids: CASSLGRGSYNEQFF. As DNA, the CDR3 is TGTGCCAGCAGCCTTGGTCGGGGTTCCTACAATGAGCAGTTCTTC.

The chain is built from TRBV24-1 and TRBJ2-2, with D possibly matching TRBD2 (6 bases). This CDR3 region has 16 residues. V lost 1 base and J lost 3, with 11 bases in between. CDR1 KGHDR and CDR2 SFDVKD come from the germline V gene. The CDR3 DNA reads TGTGCCACCAGTGATTTTGCGGGGCCGTACACCGGGGAGCTGTTTTTT. This gives the protein CATSDFAGPYTGELFF.

This clone has only one observation. This chain links TRBV7-3 with TRBJ2-2; D unclear. CDR1 and CDR2 (germline): SGHTA, FQGTGA. The V end was cut by 3 bases, the J end by 7 bases, with 6 bases between. The CDR3 sequence is 12 residues long. CDR3 region: CASSFLFGELFF. In DNA form, the CDR3 reads TGTGCCAGCAGCTTTCTTTTCGGGGAGCTGTTTTTT. Full variable domain (remainder filled in from reference TRBV7-3 and TRBJ2-2): GAGVSQTPSNKVTEKGKYVELRCDPISGHTALYWYRQSLGQGPEFLIYFQGTGAADDSGLPNDRFFAVRPEGSVSTLKIQRTERGDSAVYLCASSFLFGELFFGEGSRLTVL.

The V gene is TRBV11-2, the J gene TRBJ2-5; 8 nucleotides match TRBD1. From germline, CDR1 is SGHAT and CDR2 FQNNGV. The CDR3 spans 14 residues. V dropped 2 bases and J dropped 5; count of bases not matched to a gene: 4. The CDR3 loop is CASSLQGARETQYF. The CDR3 nucleotides are TGTGCCAGCAGCTTACAGGGGGCTCGGGAGACCCAGTACTTC.

The chain joins TRBV28 to TRBJ1-4, with 7 nucleotides matching TRBD1. This CDR3 has 17 residues. CDR1 and CDR2 from the germline V gene are MDHEN and SYDVKM. V shed 1 base, J shed 8 bases, and the junction held 13 bases outside the gene matches. CDR3 DNA: TGTGCCAGCAGTTTATTCAGACAGGGCACGATAGTGGAAAAACTGTTTTTT. Translated, it gives CASSLFRQGTIVEKLFF.

The V call is TRBV10-3, the J call TRBJ2-1; perhaps TRBD1 as D (5 bases). This CDR3 has 14 amino acids. The V gene's germline CDR1 is ENHRY and CDR2 SYGVKD. Trimming stripped 0 bases from V and 3 bases from J, with 6 bases between. This CDR3 is CAISESTDYNEQFF. CDR3 DNA sequence: TGTGCCATCAGTGAGTCGACAGACTACAATGAGCAGTTCTTC.

The CDR3 bases are TGTGCCAGCAGGAAGACCCAGACTCCTTATGGCTACACCTTC. Translating it yields CASRKTQTPYGYTF. The chain links TRBV2 to TRBJ1-2, with D unresolved. The ends were cut back, 6 bases at V and 5 bases at J, with 16 bases in the middle. The CDR3 runs to 14 residues. Germline loops: CDR1 SNHLY, CDR2 FYNNEI. The full variable domain, rest sourced from reference TRBV2 and TRBJ1-2, is EPEVTQTPSHQVTQMGQEVILRCVPISNHLYFYWYRQILGQKVEFLVSFYNNEISEKSEIFDDQFSVERPDGSNFTLKIRSTKLEDSAMYFCASRKTQTPYGYTFGSGTRLTVV.

This clone has only a few counts. The V call is TRBV2, the J call TRBJ1-5; D uncertain. Deletions cut 7 bases from V and 2 bases from J, with 6 bases between. The CDR3 sequence is 12 residues long. Germline V gene lookup returns CDR1 SNHLY and CDR2 FYNNEI. Here the CDR3 reads CASTEGNQPQHF. Written as DNA, the CDR3 is TGTGCCAGCACAGAGGGCAATCAGCCCCAGCATTTT.